This T cell receptor beta chain was retrieved from a study of tumor-infiltrating lymphocytes in localized non-small cell lung cancer (dated by TCRdb to the early 2020s). Background for the entire study: The cohort covered several histologies, both smokers and never-smokers, and patients whose samples were collected after neoadjuvant chemotherapy. Alongside flow cytometry, multiplex immunofluorescence, RNA-seq, exome sequencing and proteomics, TCR sequencing was applied to the same patients as one of several integrated assays. Resected tumor tissue and uninvolved lung tissue described as non-adjacent to the tumor were contributed by each patient, with both tissues obtained from the same patient. A total of about 59 patients were part of the paired comparison of immunoSEQ T-cell fraction between tumor and uninvolved lung. The overall ICON cohort comprised over 140 surgical patients with localized non-small cell lung cancer whose tumors were resected.

Enrollment in ICON was initiated in April 2016, and the last patient was enrolled in the second half of 2018. From a subcohort of some 76 patients, fresh tumor and matched uninvolved tissue were collected for in-depth immune analyses, including TCR sequencing. DNA for TCR sequencing was isolated from bulk tissue, and no cell sorting was done. From cysteine to phenylalanine, the CDR3 is 14 amino acids long. Just the 42-base CDR3 DNA is kept, in frame starting at base 1. V loses 10 bases, J loses 2 bases, and the germline ends lie 15 bases apart. The germline V gene encodes CDR1 ENHRY and CDR2 SYGVKD. What the study reported, not specific to this receptor: Consistent with immunofluorescence CD3 counts, TCRbeta sequencing supported greater T cell infiltration in tumors than in uninvolved lung tissue. The TCR-derived T-cell fraction showed no difference between the flow cytometry-defined immunotypes IM1 (good prognosis) and IM2 (poor prognosis). Because different pieces of the same tissue were used for different assays, technical variation could not be separated from intratumor heterogeneity. Because assay coverage varied across patients depending on available tissue quantity, TCR sequencing was performed for only a subset of the cohort.

The T-cell fraction in tumor and uninvolved lung tissue was obtained from TCR sequencing using the immunoSEQ assay. On the authors' methods: For survival analysis, patients were divided into high (upper tertile) and low (lower two tertiles) T-cell fraction groups, which were compared by log-rank test. A signed-rank test was used to test differences in T-cell fraction between paired tumor and uninvolved lung samples. TCRdb's version of the immuneACCESS table is confined to in-frame rearrangements and falls short of the full clone set. An unresolved V gene accounts for under half of the shortfall where checked; the remainder is of unknown origin. From that table come the V and J calls and clone size; the DNA was used to work out D and trimming. The sample records thousands of clones, about 80% of which are singletons. The ten biggest clones cover roughly 5.8% of the sample. Points on this clone: This receptor's antigen is unknown. No much larger clone is present one base from it, and per-base qualities are unavailable.

The rearranged chain carries TRBV10-3 and TRBJ1-5; tentative D gene TRBD1, with 6 bases matching. The source of this sequence is a human donor with non-small cell lung cancer. Input material: uninvolved lung tissue not adjacent to the tumor. CDR3 protein: CATFGGLGNQPQHF. The nucleotide sequence is TGTGCCACATTCGGGGGGCTAGGCAATCAGCCCCAGCATTTT.